Following are 9 T cell receptor beta chains from one sample sequenced in a study of spatial heterogeneity in lung cancer. Via MiXCR, TCRdb re-called the 5' RACE reads, giving one row per CDR3 protein. The data contain more than 6,500 distinct CDR3 sequences, less than 5% of them singletons. The time point is: sample taken at primary tumor resection. In each case, whole RNA from tumor, nontumor lung or frozen PBMC was sequenced unsorted. The starting material was normal lung tissue next to the tumor, obtained at surgery. The source is a female donor with early-stage non-small cell lung cancer.

This clonotype showed up many times. This beta chain represents an off-target read in a library built for alpha chains; its size is of limited meaning. V is TRBV28 and J is TRBJ1-6; TRBD1 might be the D (5 bases). CDR3 length: 18 amino acids. The V end lost 3 bases, the J end lost 3 bases, and 18 bases lay between the germline ends. CDR1 is MDHEN, CDR2 SYDVKM, per germline. The CDR3 loop reads CASSFSRLGANYNSPLHF. CDR3 coding DNA: TGTGCCAGCAGTTTTTCCCGACTTGGGGCAAACTATAATTCACCCCTCCACTTT. The variable domain in full, completed from reference TRBV28 and TRBJ1-6, reads DVKVTQSSRYLVKRTGEKVFLECVQDMDHENMFWYRQDPGLGLRLIYFSYDVKMKEKGDIPEGYSVSREKKERFSLILESASTNQTSMYLCASSFSRLGANYNSPLHFGNGTRLTVT.

Ten or more counts support this clonotype. This beta chain is an off-target read within a library intended for alpha chains, so its frequency means little. This chain connects TRBV10-3 to TRBJ2-7, with 9 bases lining up with TRBD2. This CDR3 contains 16 residues. The J segment lost 6 bases and the V segment lost 0 bases, leaving 9 bases of the junction unmatched. Germline V gene data show CDR1 as ENHRY and CDR2 as SYGVKD. The CDR3 sequence is CAISESVGGGAREQYF. DNA of the CDR3: TGTGCCATCAGTGAGTCCGTTGGCGGGGGGGCCCGCGAGCAGTACTTC.

Many counts were recorded for this clonotype. A library prepared for alpha chains yielded this beta chain as an off-target read; its size is of little meaning. The V and J genes are TRBV7-8 and TRBJ2-1, with 12 positions matching TRBD1. V dropped 6 bases and J dropped 10; count of bases not matched to a gene: 10. Germline-derived CDR1 and CDR2 are SGHVS and FQNEAQ. This CDR3 spans 15 amino acids. This CDR3 reads CASSHGTGGRWEQFF. CDR3 in DNA: TGTGCCAGCAGTCACGGGACAGGGGGCCGTTGGGAGCAGTTCTTC. Together with reference TRBV7-8 and TRBJ2-1, the CDR3 gives the full variable domain: GAGVSQSPRYKVAKRGQDVALRCDPISGHVSLFWYQQALGQGPEFLTYFQNEAQLDKSGLPSDRFFAERPEGSVSTLKIQRTQQEDSAVYLCASSHGTGGRWEQFFGPGTRLTVL.

This clonotype has more than one count but fewer than ten. This beta chain slipped into a library made for alpha chains as a stray read, so its size is not meaningful. The genes are TRBV7-8 and TRBJ2-1, with TRBD2 matching over 7 bases. J lost 3 bases, V lost 5 bases, and 4 bases had no gene match. This CDR3 contains 14 residues. Per the germline V gene, CDR1 is SGHVS and CDR2 is FQNEAQ. The chain's CDR3 is CASSPLASYNEQFF. The CDR3 region has the DNA TGTGCCAGCAGCCCACTAGCGAGCTACAATGAGCAGTTCTTC.

By share of the sample, this clonotype is medium-sized (0.01 to 0.1%). This beta chain is a stray sequence in a library constructed for alpha chains; its clone size is not meaningful. V is TRBV7-2 and J is TRBJ2-1; 9 bases line up with TRBD2. Looked up from germline, CDR1 is SGHTA and CDR2 is FQGNSA. V lost 4 bases and J lost 12; bases outside the gene matches: 4. This CDR3 contains 12 residues. In DNA form, the CDR3 reads TGTGCCAGCAGCTCTAGCGGGGCCATGCAGTTCTTC. It codes for CASSSSGAMQFF.

This clonotype showed up many times. This beta chain appears as a stray read in a library generated for alpha chains; its size is not informative. The chain couples TRBV2 to TRBJ2-5; 10 bases align to TRBD2. Looked up from germline, CDR1 is SNHLY and CDR2 is FYNNEI. CDR3 size: 18 residues. V shed 7 bases and J 4 bases; nucleotides not matched to a gene: 18. The CDR3 coding sequence is TGTGCCAGCACTCGGGGGTCGACGGGACTAGCGATAGGAGAGACCCAGTACTTC. Its translation: CASTRGSTGLAIGETQYF.

By share, this clonotype counts as medium-sized. Since it is a stray read in a library aimed at alpha chains, this beta chain has a size that is not meaningful. V usage is TRBV7-2 and J usage is TRBJ1-6; no clear D. Germline lookup yields CDR1 SGHTA and CDR2 FQGNSA. The V and J ends lost 1 base and 4 bases respectively, with 5 bases between them. The CDR3 covers 14 residues. The chain's CDR3 is CASSLGPYNSPLHF. Written as DNA, the CDR3 is TGTGCCAGCAGCTTAGGACCTTATAATTCACCCCTCCACTTT.

By proportion, this clonotype is medium-sized. A library made for alpha chains picked up this beta chain off target, so its size means little. The rearrangement joins TRBV7-9 to TRBJ2-5, with 9 bases lining up with TRBD2. Germline loops: CDR1 SEHNR, CDR2 FQNEAQ (reference sequence). J lost 0 bases, V lost 2 bases, and 4 bases had no gene match. The CDR3 contains 16 residues. The CDR3 reads CASSLPAGGYQETQYF. For the CDR3, the DNA is TGTGCCAGCAGCTTACCGGCGGGGGGGTACCAAGAGACCCAGTACTTC.

Judged by abundance, this clonotype is medium-sized. This beta chain came through as a stray read in a library set up for alpha chains, and its size says little. The rearrangement links TRBV28 to TRBJ2-2, with D unresolved. V was cut by 11 bases and J by 1 base, with 11 bases left in between. The length of the CDR3 is 13 residues. Germline V gives CDR1 MDHEN, CDR2 SYDVKM. Written as DNA, the CDR3 is TGTGCCGGACGTACGGGGAACACCGGGGAGCTGTTTTTT. Protein product: CAGRTGNTGELFF.